The present T cell receptor (beta chain) was sequenced within a study of hypomethylating agent response in myelodysplastic syndrome. Study summary: Mean age was approximately 67 +/- 5.9 years; diploid cytogenetics predominated. General study results and limits: Analysis covered a small cohort of just 11 patients.

V shed 8 bases and J shed 3 bases, with 11 bases lying between them. This CDR3 is 13 amino acids long. The germline CDR1 and CDR2 sequences are LNHDA and SQIVND (reference sequence). Using immunoSEQ multiplex PCR, the repertoire was profiled, and TCRdb retains in-frame clones only, with some absent. The sample carries about 5,700 clones, around 78% recorded once. This clone was observed a single time. Its antigen is unknown. The sequence was obtained from a human donor with myelodysplastic syndrome. Sample: bone marrow, taken before or after starting hypomethylating agent treatment for myelodysplastic syndrome (not recorded which). The J gene is TRBJ2-1, the V gene TRBV19; tentatively, D is TRBD1 (6 bases). In DNA, the CDR3 is TGTGCCAGTTCCGGGACAAACTACAATGAGCAGTTCTTC. Protein sequence: CASSGTNYNEQFF. Full variable domain (outside the CDR3, taken from reference TRBV19 and TRBJ2-1): DGGITQSPKYLFRKEGQNVTLSCEQNLNHDAMYWYRQDPGQGLRLIYYSQIVNDFQKGDIAEGYSVSREKKESFPLTVTSAQKNPTAFYLCASSGTNYNEQFFGPGTRLTVL.